This T cell receptor (beta chain) was sequenced for a study of neurological immune-mediated disorders. At least ten counts were recorded for this clonotype. Its antigen is undetermined. One entry per CDR3 protein results from TCRdb running MiXCR on the 5' RACE reads. This table has over 45,000 distinct CDR3 sequences, roughly a quarter appearing once. The CDR3 spans 17 residues. The trim removed 4 bases at V and 5 bases at J, leaving 11 bases unmatched. Germline assignment: CDR1 SGHRS and CDR2 YFSETQ. Points from the study as a whole: No sharing of CDR3 amino acid sequences was observed among expanded clones across subjects, suggesting private repertoires in all groups. The most TCR clonal expansion was seen in HTLV-1-associated myelopathy, whereas the least was seen in multiple sclerosis, below the level in healthy controls.

The unsorted libraries were prepared from 2 million PBMCs (stored at -80 C). The receptor's source is a woman in her 70s in good health. The sample consisted of PBMCs. The V gene is TRBV5-1, the J gene TRBJ2-3; 12 nucleotides match TRBD2. The CDR3 coding sequence is TGCGCCAGCAGCGTCAACCCCTCGACTAGCGGGAGAGATACGCAGTATTTT. Translation gives CASSVNPSTSGRDTQYF. Together with reference TRBV5-1 and TRBJ2-3, the CDR3 gives the full variable domain: KAGVTQTPRYLIKTRGQQVTLSCSPISGHRSVSWYQQTPGQGLQFLFEYFSETQRNKGNFPGRFSGRQFSNSRSEMNVSTLELGDSALYLCASSVNPSTSGRDTQYFGPGTRLTVL.